This entry features one T cell receptor (beta chain) sequence. The data were taken from a study of Ad26.COV2.S vaccination and SARS-CoV-2 variants. As for the study in general: Ad26.COV2.S given intramuscularly, once or twice 56 days apart.

Repertoires were generated with immunoSEQ multiplex PCR, while TCRdb's copy carries only in-frame clones and drops some. The sample has hundreds of thousands of clones, 85% to 90% seen once. Treatment specified: around 19 received Ad26.COV2.S at low or high dose, single or two shots; 5 received placebo; per-sample allocation not given. Sampling took place 63 days after the first vaccine or placebo injection. The germline V gene has CDR1 LNHNV and CDR2 YYDKDF (reference sequence). V lost 3 bases and J lost 4, with 9 bases in between. The CDR3 runs to 13 residues. The gene calls are TRBV15 and TRBJ2-5; D remains ambiguous. This clonotype was obtained from a person between 18 and 60 years old who received the Ad26.COV2.S COVID-19 vaccine or a placebo. Sequenced material: peripheral blood, taken in a trial of Ad26.COV2.S vaccine versus placebo. CDR3 nucleotides: TGTGCCACCAGCAGGGCTCGACTAGAGACCCAGTACTTC. As protein: CATSRARLETQYF.